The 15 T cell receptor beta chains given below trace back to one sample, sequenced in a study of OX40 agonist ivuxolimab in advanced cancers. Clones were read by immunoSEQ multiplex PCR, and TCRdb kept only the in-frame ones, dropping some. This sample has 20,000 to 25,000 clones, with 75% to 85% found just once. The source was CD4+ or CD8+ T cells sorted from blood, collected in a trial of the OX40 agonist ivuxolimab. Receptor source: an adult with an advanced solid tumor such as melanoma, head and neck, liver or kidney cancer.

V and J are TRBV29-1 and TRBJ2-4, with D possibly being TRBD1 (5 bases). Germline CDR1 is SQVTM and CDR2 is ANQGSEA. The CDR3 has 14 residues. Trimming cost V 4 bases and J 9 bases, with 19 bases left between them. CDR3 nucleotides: TGCAGCGTTGTGTACCCAGGGCGAATGGGCATTCAGTACTTC. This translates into CSVVYPGRMGIQYF.

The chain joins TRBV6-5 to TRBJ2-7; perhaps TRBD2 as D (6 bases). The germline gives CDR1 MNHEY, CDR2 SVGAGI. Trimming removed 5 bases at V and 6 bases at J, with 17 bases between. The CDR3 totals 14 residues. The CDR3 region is CASSPRGRLGEQYF. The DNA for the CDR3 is TGTGCCAGCAGTCCCCGGGGGAGGCTCGGCGAGCAGTACTTC.

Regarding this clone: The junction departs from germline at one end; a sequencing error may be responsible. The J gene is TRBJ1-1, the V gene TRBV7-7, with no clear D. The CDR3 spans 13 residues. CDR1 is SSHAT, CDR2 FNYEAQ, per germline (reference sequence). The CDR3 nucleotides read TGTGCTAGCAGCTTATATCCGAACACTGAAGCTTTCTTT. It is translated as CASSLYPNTEAFF.

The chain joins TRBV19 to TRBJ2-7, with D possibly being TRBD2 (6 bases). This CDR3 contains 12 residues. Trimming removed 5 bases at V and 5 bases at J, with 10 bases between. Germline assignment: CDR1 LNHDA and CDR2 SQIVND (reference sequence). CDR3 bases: TGTGCCAGTAGTGGGGGGATCAACGAGCAGTACTTC. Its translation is CASSGGINEQYF. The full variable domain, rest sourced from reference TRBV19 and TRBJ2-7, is DGGITQSPKYLFRKEGQNVTLSCEQNLNHDAMYWYRQDPGQGLRLIYYSQIVNDFQKGDIAEGYSVSREKKESFPLTVTSAQKNPTAFYLCASSGGINEQYFGPGTRLTVT.

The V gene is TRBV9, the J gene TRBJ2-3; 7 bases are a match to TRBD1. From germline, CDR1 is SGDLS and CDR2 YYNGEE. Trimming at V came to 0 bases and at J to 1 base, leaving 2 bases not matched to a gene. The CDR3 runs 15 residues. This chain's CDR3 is CASSVAGTGTDTQYF. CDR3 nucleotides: TGTGCCAGCAGCGTAGCCGGGACAGGCACAGATACGCAGTATTTT.

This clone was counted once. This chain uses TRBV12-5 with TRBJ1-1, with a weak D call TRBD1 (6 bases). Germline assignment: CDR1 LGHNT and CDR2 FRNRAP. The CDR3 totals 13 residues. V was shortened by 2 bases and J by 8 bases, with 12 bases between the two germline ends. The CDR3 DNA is TGTGCTAGTGGTTTGATTCGACAGGCCGAAGCTTTCTTT. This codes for CASGLIRQAEAFF.

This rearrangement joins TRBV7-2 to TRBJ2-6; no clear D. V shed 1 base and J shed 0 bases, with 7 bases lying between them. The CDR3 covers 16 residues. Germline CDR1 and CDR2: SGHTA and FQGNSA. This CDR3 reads CASSLGSGSGANVLTF. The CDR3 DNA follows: TGTGCCAGCAGCTTAGGGTCTGGCTCTGGGGCCAACGTCCTGACTTTC.

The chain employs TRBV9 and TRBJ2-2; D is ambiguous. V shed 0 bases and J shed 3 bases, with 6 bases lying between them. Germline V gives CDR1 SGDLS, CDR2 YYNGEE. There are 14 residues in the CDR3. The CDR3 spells CASSVATYTGELFF. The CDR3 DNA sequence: TGTGCCAGCAGCGTAGCTACGTACACCGGGGAGCTGTTTTTT.

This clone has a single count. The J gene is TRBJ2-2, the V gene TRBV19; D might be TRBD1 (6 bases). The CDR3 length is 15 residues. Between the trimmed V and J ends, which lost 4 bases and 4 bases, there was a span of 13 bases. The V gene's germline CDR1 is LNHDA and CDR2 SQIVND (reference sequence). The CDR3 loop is CASSTYRVGTGELFF. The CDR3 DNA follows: TGTGCCAGTAGTACATACAGGGTAGGCACCGGGGAGCTGTTTTTT.

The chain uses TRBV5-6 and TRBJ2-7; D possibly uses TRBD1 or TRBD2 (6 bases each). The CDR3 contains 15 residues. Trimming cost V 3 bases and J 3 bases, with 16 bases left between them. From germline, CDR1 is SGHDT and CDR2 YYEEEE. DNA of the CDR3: TGTGCCAGCAGCTCGGGGGCTGGCGCACGCTACGAGCAGTACTTC. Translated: CASSSGAGARYEQYF.

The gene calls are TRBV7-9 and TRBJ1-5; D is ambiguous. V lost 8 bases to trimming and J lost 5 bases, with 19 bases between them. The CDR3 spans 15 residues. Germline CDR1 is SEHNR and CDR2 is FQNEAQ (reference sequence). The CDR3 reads CASPGRTARDQPQHF. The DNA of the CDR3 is TGTGCCAGCCCCGGGAGGACGGCGCGAGATCAGCCCCAGCATTTT.

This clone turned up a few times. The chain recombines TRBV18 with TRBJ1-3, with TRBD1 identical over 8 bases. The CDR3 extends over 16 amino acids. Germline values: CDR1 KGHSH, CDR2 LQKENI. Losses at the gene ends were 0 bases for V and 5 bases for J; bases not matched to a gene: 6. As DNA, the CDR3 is TGTGCCAGCTCACCACCTGGACAGGGAAAGAGAAACACCATATATTTT. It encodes CASSPPGQGKRNTIYF.

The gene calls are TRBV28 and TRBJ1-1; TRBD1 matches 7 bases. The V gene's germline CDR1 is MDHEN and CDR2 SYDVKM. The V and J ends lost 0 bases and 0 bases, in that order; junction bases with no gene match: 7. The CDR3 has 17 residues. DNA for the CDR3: TGTGCCAGCAGTTTATGGTCAGGGGGGATAATGAACACTGAAGCTTTCTTT. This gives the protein CASSLWSGGIMNTEAFF.

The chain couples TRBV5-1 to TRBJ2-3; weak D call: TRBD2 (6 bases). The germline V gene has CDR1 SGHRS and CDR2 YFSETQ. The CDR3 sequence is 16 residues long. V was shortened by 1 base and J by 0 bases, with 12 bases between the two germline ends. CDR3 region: CASSLYSGTSTDTQYF. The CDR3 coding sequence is TGCGCCAGCAGCTTGTATAGCGGAACTAGCACAGATACGCAGTATTTT. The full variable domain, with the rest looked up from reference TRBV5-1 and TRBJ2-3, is KAGVTQTPRYLIKTRGQQVTLSCSPISGHRSVSWYQQTPGQGLQFLFEYFSETQRNKGNFPGRFSGRQFSNSRSEMNVSTLELGDSALYLCASSLYSGTSTDTQYFGPGTRLTVL.

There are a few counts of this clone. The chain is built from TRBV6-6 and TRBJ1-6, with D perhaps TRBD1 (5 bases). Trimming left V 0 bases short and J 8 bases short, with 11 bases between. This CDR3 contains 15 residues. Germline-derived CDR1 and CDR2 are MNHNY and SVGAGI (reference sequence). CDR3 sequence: CASSYSAGSDSPLHF. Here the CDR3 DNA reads TGTGCCAGCAGTTACTCGGCAGGGTCTGATTCACCCCTCCACTTT.